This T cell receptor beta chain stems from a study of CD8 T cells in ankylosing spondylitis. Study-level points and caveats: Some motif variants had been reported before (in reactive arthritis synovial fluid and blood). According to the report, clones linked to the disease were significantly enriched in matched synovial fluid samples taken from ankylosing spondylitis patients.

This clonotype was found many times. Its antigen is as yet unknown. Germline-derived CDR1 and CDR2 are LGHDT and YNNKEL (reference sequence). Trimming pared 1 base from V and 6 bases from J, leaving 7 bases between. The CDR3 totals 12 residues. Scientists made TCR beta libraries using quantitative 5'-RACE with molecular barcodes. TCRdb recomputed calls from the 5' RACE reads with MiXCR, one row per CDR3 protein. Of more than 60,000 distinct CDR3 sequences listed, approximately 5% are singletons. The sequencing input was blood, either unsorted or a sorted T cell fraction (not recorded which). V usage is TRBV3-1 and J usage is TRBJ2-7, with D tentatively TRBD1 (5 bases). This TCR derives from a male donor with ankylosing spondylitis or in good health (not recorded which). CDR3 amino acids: CASSQAGIEQYF. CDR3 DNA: TGTGCCAGCAGCCAAGCAGGGATCGAGCAGTACTTC.